The 28 T cell receptor beta chains below all came from one sample that was sequenced in a study of T-cell memory formation after mild COVID-19. TCRdb reprocessed the 5' RACE reads with MiXCR, giving one entry per CDR3 protein. Here the sample spans approximately 290,000 distinct CDR3 sequences, approximately 19% being singletons. Sequencing was performed on PBMCs or a T cell subset sorted from them (not recorded which). The receptors here all came from a young man who had mild COVID-19 (a few samples of this study predate the infection). Cell type and time point are not known.

This chain connects TRBV14 to TRBJ1-1, with 11 bases matching TRBD1. The CDR3 is made up of 16 amino acids. Germline-derived CDR1 and CDR2 are SGHDN and FVKESK. The V segment lost 4 bases and the J segment 7 bases; nucleotides outside the gene matches: 11. The CDR3 coding sequence is TGTGCCAGCAGCCGGGTCCAAGCAGGGACAGGGGGTGAAGCTTTCTTT. It is translated as CASSRVQAGTGGEAFF. Filled out from reference TRBV14 and TRBJ1-1, the complete variable domain reads EAGVTQFPSHSVIEKGQTVTLRCDPISGHDNLYWYRRVMGKEIKFLLHFVKESKQDESGMPNNRFLAERTGGTYSTLKVQPAELEDSGVYFCASSRVQAGTGGEAFFGQGTRLTVV.

A few counts support this clonotype. The J gene is TRBJ2-1, the V gene TRBV6-2 or TRBV6-3, with TRBD2 as a possible D gene (7 bases). The CDR3 has 15 residues. V dropped 2 bases and J dropped 0 bases, with 8 bases sitting between them. Germline V gene sequence: CDR1 MNHEY, CDR2 SVGEGT. In DNA, the CDR3 is TGTGCCAGCAGTTACGGGGGGGCCTCCTACAATGAGCAGTTCTTC. It codes for CASSYGGASYNEQFF.

The rearrangement uses TRBV4-2 and TRBJ2-3, with D possibly being TRBD1 or TRBD2 (7 bases each). CDR3 length equals 16 residues. V was cut by 5 bases and J by 2 bases, with 17 bases left in between. Germline V gene lookup returns CDR1 LGHNA and CDR2 YNFKEQ. In DNA form, the CDR3 reads TGTGCCAGCAGCGCTGGGAGGGGGCGAAACACAGATACGCAGTATTTT. Its protein is CASSAGRGRNTDTQYF.

This clonotype has only a few counts. The chain carries TRBV3-1 and TRBJ1-2; 7 nucleotides agree with TRBD1. CDR3 length equals 15 residues. Trimming took 1 base from V and 7 from J; bases not matched to a gene: 9. Germline values: CDR1 LGHDT, CDR2 YNNKEL (reference sequence). CDR3 sequence: CASSQVITGDVGYTF. Written as DNA, the CDR3 is TGTGCCAGCAGCCAAGTCATCACAGGGGACGTTGGCTACACCTTC.

This clonotype turned up a few times. The J gene is TRBJ1-5, the V gene TRBV27; TRBD1 might be the D (6 bases). The V end lost 1 base, the J end lost 6 bases, and 13 bases lay between the germline ends. This CDR3 is built from 15 residues. Looked up from germline, CDR1 is MNHEY and CDR2 is SMNVEV (reference sequence). This chain's CDR3 is CASSLLQGGSQPQHF. CDR3 bases: TGTGCCAGCAGTTTATTACAGGGAGGGAGTCAGCCCCAGCATTTT.

This clonotype has at least ten counts. The chain employs TRBV7-9 and TRBJ2-3; D unresolved. Trimming pared 3 bases from V and 6 bases from J, leaving 7 bases between. Germline CDR1 is SEHNR and CDR2 is FQNEAQ (reference sequence). There are 12 residues in the CDR3. For the CDR3, the DNA is TGTGCCAGCAGCTTGGGGTGGGATACGCAGTATTTT. Translation: CASSLGWDTQYF.

CDR3 in DNA: TGTGCCAGCAGCCACGGGACTGGGGGGTGGGAGCAGTACTTC. Amino acid sequence: CASSHGTGGWEQYF. This chain connects TRBV4-2 to TRBJ2-7; D is perhaps TRBD2 (6 bases). From germline, CDR1 is LGHNA and CDR2 YNFKEQ. Trimming cost V 3 bases and J 7 bases, with 16 bases left between them. This CDR3 contains 14 residues.

The chain joins TRBV4-2 to TRBJ2-7; weak D call: TRBD1 (5 bases). V lost 0 bases to trimming and J lost 1 base, with 16 bases between them. Germline values: CDR1 LGHNA, CDR2 YNFKEQ. The CDR3 length is 17 residues. The CDR3 loop reads CASSQEARTPVSYEQYF. Written as DNA, the CDR3 is TGTGCCAGCAGCCAAGAGGCCCGGACACCGGTATCCTACGAGCAGTACTTC.

The chain recombines TRBV30 with TRBJ2-1; possible D gene TRBD1, 5 bases. From germline, CDR1 is GTSNPN and CDR2 SVGIG (reference sequence). The CDR3 spans 13 residues. Trimming took off 4 bases at V and 7 bases at J, with 14 bases between the two ends. CDR3 amino acids: CAWTQGMSNEQFF. CDR3 bases: TGTGCCTGGACCCAGGGTATGTCAAATGAGCAGTTCTTC.

This clonotype was counted at least ten times. J is TRBJ2-1 and V is TRBV7-3; D remains unclear. This CDR3 region has 13 residues. The V gene lost 6 bases and the J gene lost 10 bases, with 16 bases spanning the gap. Germline-derived CDR1 and CDR2 are SGHTA and FQGTGA. The CDR3 nucleotides read TGTGCCAGCAGTCTTATTGGCCTGGGGGAGCAGTTCTTC. Its translation is CASSLIGLGEQFF.

The sample holds one count of this clonotype. This rearrangement joins TRBV27 to TRBJ2-4, with D perhaps TRBD1 or TRBD2 (5 bases each). CDR3 length equals 17 residues. V lost 1 base and J lost 0, with 13 bases in between. Looked up from germline, CDR1 is MNHEY and CDR2 is SMNVEV (reference sequence). The CDR3 region is CASSLYAGSLAKNIQYF. The CDR3 DNA sequence: TGTGCCAGCAGTTTATACGCAGGGAGTCTAGCCAAAAACATTCAGTACTTC.

This clonotype was found a few times. V and J are TRBV4-1 and TRBJ2-3; unclear D gene. V lost 4 bases to trimming and J lost 0 bases, with 17 bases between them. Germline V lookup: CDR1 MGHRA, CDR2 YSYEKL. CDR3 length: 17 amino acids. The CDR3 DNA reads TGCGCCAGCAGCCGACGCCAAGTGCCCGCCAGCACAGATACGCAGTATTTT. As protein: CASSRRQVPASTDTQYF.

This clonotype was seen more than once but under ten times. V is TRBV24-1 and J is TRBJ1-1; tentatively, D is TRBD1 (6 bases). CDR1 is KGHDR and CDR2 is SFDVKD in the germline V gene. CDR3 length: 16 residues. The V and J ends lost 7 bases and 1 base respectively, with 18 bases between them. CDR3 nucleotides: TGTGCCACCAGGCCCCGGGGGGCGGCCACGAACACTGAAGCTTTCTTT. This sequence encodes CATRPRGAATNTEAFF.

J is TRBJ1-6 and V is TRBV5-1, with 7 nucleotides matching TRBD1. This CDR3 has 13 amino acids. J lost 7 bases, V lost 8 bases, and 6 bases had no gene match. CDR1 is SGHRS and CDR2 is YFSETQ in the germline V gene. CDR3 protein: CASTGTENSPLHF. Written as DNA, the CDR3 is TGCGCCAGTACCGGGACAGAGAATTCACCCCTCCACTTT.

This clonotype has only a few counts. The V call is TRBV15, the J call TRBJ2-1, with 9 bases matching TRBD1. Germline trimming cut 3 bases from V and 10 bases from J; bases unmatched to any gene: 10. Per germline, CDR1 LNHNV and CDR2 YYDKDF (reference sequence). The CDR3 length is 15 residues. DNA of the CDR3: TGTGCCACCAGCAGGCGGGGACAGGGATCTGGCGAGCAGTTCTTC. Protein sequence: CATSRRGQGSGEQFF.

This clonotype has more than one count but fewer than ten. CDR3 in DNA: TGTGCCAGCAACCTCGGGGTAACTAACTATGGCTACACCTTC. Amino acid sequence: CASNLGVTNYGYTF. V gene TRBV5-4 combines with J gene TRBJ1-2; D is ambiguous. V was shortened by 6 bases and J by 0 bases, with 12 bases between the two germline ends. In germline, CDR1 is SGHNT, CDR2 YYREEE (reference sequence). The CDR3 length is 14 residues.

V is TRBV10-3 and J is TRBJ2-5, with D tentatively TRBD1 (5 bases). The CDR3 extends over 15 amino acids. Deletions cut 3 bases from V and 1 base from J, with 12 bases between. The germline gives CDR1 ENHRY, CDR2 SYGVKD. CDR3 coding DNA: TGTGCCATCAGTGATAGGCAGGGCTTCCAAGAGACCCAGTACTTC. It translates to CAISDRQGFQETQYF.

In its sample, this clonotype was seen a few times. The rearrangement links TRBV7-3 to TRBJ2-1; D could derive from TRBD1 or TRBD2 (5 bases each). The CDR3 consists of 16 residues. Per the germline V gene, CDR1 is SGHTA and CDR2 is FQGTGA. V was trimmed by 10 bases and J by 6 bases, leaving 25 bases between them. CDR3: CATSRDRAGGTNEQFF. The CDR3, as DNA: TGTGCCACCTCCCGGGACCGTGCGGGTGGGACCAATGAGCAGTTCTTC.

The chain uses TRBV12-5 and TRBJ2-5; TRBD1 agrees at 7 bases. The CDR3 totals 14 residues. Germline V gives CDR1 LGHNT, CDR2 FRNRAP. The J segment lost 5 bases and the V segment lost 4 bases, leaving 7 bases of the junction unmatched. Here the CDR3 DNA reads TGTGCTAGTGGTTGGGGACAGCTGGGGGAGACCCAGTACTTC. As protein: CASGWGQLGETQYF.

This clonotype appeared a few times. The V and J genes are TRBV6-5 and TRBJ2-7, with D unresolved. Trimming removed 0 bases at V and 2 bases at J, with 8 bases between. Germline CDR1 MNHEY, CDR2 SVGAGI. This CDR3 region has 14 residues. The CDR3 DNA reads TGTGCCAGCAGTTACTCGTACGCAACCTACGAGCAGTACTTC. This translates into CASSYSYATYEQYF.

This chain connects TRBV7-9 to TRBJ2-1, with D possibly being TRBD2 (5 bases). Trimming took off 1 base at V and 9 bases at J, with 10 bases between the two ends. Germline V lookup: CDR1 SEHNR, CDR2 FQNEAQ (reference sequence). This CDR3 contains 13 residues. In DNA form, the CDR3 reads TGTGCCAGCAGCTTAGACCTAGCTCTTGAGCAGTTCTTC. Its translation: CASSLDLALEQFF. The variable domain in full, completed from reference TRBV7-9 and TRBJ2-1, reads DTGVSQNPRHKITKRGQNVTFRCDPISEHNRLYWYRQTLGQGPEFLTYFQNEAQLEKSRLLSDRFSAERPKGSFSTLEIQRTEQGDSAMYLCASSLDLALEQFFGPGTRLTVL.

The genes are TRBV9 and TRBJ2-2; tentative D call: TRBD2 (6 bases). Trimming took off 0 bases at V and 5 bases at J, with 11 bases between the two ends. The CDR3 runs 15 residues. Germline CDR1 reads SGDLS; CDR2 reads YYNGEE. The CDR3 nucleotides read TGTGCCAGCAGCGTAGCGGCGGGGAGGACCGGGGAGCTGTTTTTT. Translated, it gives CASSVAAGRTGELFF.

The chain has TRBV5-4 and TRBJ2-3, with D perhaps matching TRBD2 (5 bases). The CDR3 covers 13 residues. Germline V gene lookup returns CDR1 SGHNT and CDR2 YYREEE (reference sequence). Trimming stripped 0 bases from V and 7 bases from J, with 9 bases between. The CDR3 here is CASSLGTDYTQYF. CDR3 coding DNA: TGTGCCAGCAGCTTGGGTACGGACTATACGCAGTATTTT. Using reference TRBV5-4 and TRBJ2-3 for the parts outside the CDR3, the full variable domain is ETGVTQSPTHLIKTRGQQVTLRCSSQSGHNTVSWYQQALGQGPQFIFQYYREEENGRGNFPPRFSGLQFPNYSSELNVNALELDDSALYLCASSLGTDYTQYFGPGTRLTVL.

This chain links TRBV5-4 with TRBJ2-3; D is possibly TRBD2 (7 bases). V was shortened by 4 bases and J by 2 bases, with 11 bases between the two germline ends. Germline CDR1 and CDR2: SGHNT and YYREEE (reference sequence). The CDR3 runs to 14 residues. The CDR3 is CASSQGTNTDTQYF. The CDR3 region has the DNA TGTGCCAGCAGCCAGGGGACTAACACAGATACGCAGTATTTT.

The chain is built from TRBV20-1 and TRBJ2-7; 8 bases agree with TRBD1. J was trimmed by 9 bases and V by 6 bases; bases with no gene match: 13. Per germline, CDR1 DFQATT and CDR2 SNEGSKA (reference sequence). The CDR3 has 13 residues. The CDR3 region is CSATTGAILGQYF. Here the CDR3 DNA reads TGCAGTGCCACGACAGGGGCTATTCTTGGGCAGTACTTC.

This clonotype has a handful of counts. V and J are TRBV4-3 and TRBJ2-7, with D perhaps TRBD1 (6 bases). Germline lookup yields CDR1 LGHNA and CDR2 YSLEER. Trimming removed 4 bases at V and 2 bases at J, with 15 bases between. The CDR3 runs to 15 residues. CDR3 sequence: CASSPSRTDAYEQYF. CDR3 nucleotides: TGCGCCAGCAGCCCGTCACGGACAGACGCCTACGAGCAGTACTTC.

This clonotype came up once. This sequence joins TRBV4-2 and TRBJ2-6; TRBD1 aligns across 8 bases. J gave up 0 bases and V 5 bases, and 15 bases lay outside the gene matches. Per germline, CDR1 LGHNA and CDR2 YNFKEQ. The CDR3 totals 20 residues. This chain's CDR3 is CASSLRFQGAASSGANVLTF. CDR3 nucleotides: TGTGCCAGCAGCTTGAGATTCCAGGGGGCCGCCTCCTCTGGGGCCAACGTCCTGACTTTC.

This clonotype showed up many times. The chain carries TRBV7-2 and TRBJ1-5; D not resolved. Germline V gives CDR1 SGHTA, CDR2 FQGNSA. The CDR3 contains 13 residues. V lost 2 bases, J lost 0 bases, and 2 bases lay in between. DNA of the CDR3: TGTGCCAGCAGCTTAAGTAGCAATCAGCCCCAGCATTTT. The encoded protein is CASSLSSNQPQHF. Using reference TRBV7-2 and TRBJ1-5 for the parts outside the CDR3, the full variable domain is GAGVSQSPSNKVTEKGKDVELRCDPISGHTALYWYRQSLGQGLEFLIYFQGNSAPDKSGLPSDRFSAERTGGSVSTLTIQRTQQEDSAVYLCASSLSSNQPQHFGDGTRLSIL.